In this sample, the clone carrying this T cell receptor beta chain turned up a few times. What it binds is unknown. The data were obtained in a study of T cells in Graves' hyperthyroidism and ophthalmopathy. On the study more broadly: Any treatment followed the collection of peripheral blood at initial diagnosis. Study findings and constraints: A model using 13 V-J features told ophthalmopathy apart from stable hyperthyroidism. Ophthalmopathy was model-predicted a median about 6 months pre-onset.

Isolation of PBMCs was performed on around 10 ml fresh peripheral blood. What was amplified from RNA transcripts were TCR beta CDR3 regions. A first-round RT-PCR of the TCR CDR3 used the HTBI primer set. TCRdb itself ran the multiplex PCR reads through MiXCR, one entry per CDR3 protein. Altogether hundreds of thousands of distinct CDR3 sequences are present, more than 15% being singletons, with the ten largest covering 3% to 4%. Trimming took off 4 bases at V and 1 base at J, with 8 bases between the two ends. Germline assignment: CDR1 SNHLY and CDR2 FYNNEI. The CDR3 sequence is 13 residues long. The chain is built from TRBV2 and TRBJ2-7; D call uncertain. This clonotype was obtained from a woman between 35 and 50 years old with Graves' ophthalmopathy. The material sequenced was blood. In DNA form, the CDR3 reads TGTGCCAGCAGTGGTTATGAATCCTACGAGCAGTACTTC. Encoded protein: CASSGYESYEQYF.